A selection of T cell receptor beta chains follows, all from one sample in a study of cytomegalovirus exposure and HLA in healthy donors. Sequencing used immunoSEQ multiplex PCR; TCRdb keeps in-frame clones, though not all of them. Of about 110,000 clones in the sample, approximately 79% were seen once. Specimen: PBMCs. These receptors came from a woman in her thirties or forties in good health and CMV-seropositive. CDR3s include the opening cysteine and the closing phenylalanine or tryptophan. The D gene is left open where the match is weak. Rows give clone size only sometimes, using once, few, many, or a class for an expanded clone.

v_call	clone_size	d_call	j_call	cdr3_nt	cdr3_aa
TRBV7-2	NA	TRBD2	TRBJ2-3	TGTGCCAGCAGCTTTGGGGCGGGGGGCACAGATACGCAGTATTTT	CASSFGAGGTDTQYF
TRBV5-4	NA	TRBD1	TRBJ1-1	TGTGCCAGCAGCCTTCGGACAGGGAAGAACACTGAAGCTTTCTTT	CASSLRTGKNTEAFF
TRBV7-2	NA	NA	TRBJ2-1	TGTGCCAGCAGCCCTTCGGGCGGGGCGGGTGAGCAGTTCTTC	CASSPSGGAGEQFF
TRBV27	NA	TRBD1	TRBJ1-1	TGTGCCACCCTTCGGACAGGGGGCGAATACTCGGTGAAGACTGAAGCTTTCTTT	CATLRTGGEYSVKTEAFF
TRBV6-1	NA	TRBD1	TRBJ1-3	TGTGCCAGCAGTTGGCGACAGGGGGAGAAGAACACCATATATTTT	CASSWRQGEKNTIYF
TRBV9	once	TRBD1	TRBJ1-6	TGTGCCAGCAGCGTAGGTCCAGGGGGGAATTCACCCCTCCACTTT	CASSVGPGGNSPLHF
TRBV10-3	few	TRBD1	TRBJ1-2	TGTGCCATCAGGTCGACAGGGAGAGGCTACACCTTC	CAIRSTGRGYTF
TRBV5-1	NA	NA	TRBJ2-7	TGCGCCAGCAGCTTGGTTACGGGGATGGACGAGCAGTACTTC	CASSLVTGMDEQYF
TRBV30	NA	TRBD2	TRBJ2-3	TGTGCCCGGGGACTAGCTTCCATTGGCGATACGCAGTATTTT	CARGLASIGDTQYF
TRBV4-2	NA	TRBD2	TRBJ2-1	TGTGCCAGCAGCCAAATGGGGGGGGGCTCCTACAATGAGCAGTTCTTC	CASSQMGGGSYNEQFF
TRBV25-1	NA	NA	TRBJ1-6	TGTGCCAGCAGCGGGGGGTCGAGGGCGTTTAATTCACCCCTCCACTTT	CASSGGSRAFNSPLHF
TRBV2	NA	NA	TRBJ2-5	TGTGCCAGCAAAACAGGACCCCCGCTCCAAGAGACCCAGTACTTC	CASKTGPPLQETQYF
TRBV5-1	once	NA	TRBJ2-7	TGCGCCAGCAGCACCGCCGGGGTCCCCCAATACGAGCAGTACTTC	CASSTAGVPQYEQYF
TRBV5-4	NA	TRBD2	TRBJ2-5	TGTGCCAGCAGCTTAAAACTAGCGGAAGAGACCCAGTACTTC	CASSLKLAEETQYF
TRBV19	NA	NA	TRBJ1-1	TGTGCCAGTTGTACCAGTCGGAACACTGAAGCTTTCTTT	CASCTSRNTEAFF
TRBV4-3	NA	TRBD1	TRBJ1-1	TGCGCCAGCAGCCAAATTACCTTAGACAGGGGGAACACTGAAGCTTTCTTT	CASSQITLDRGNTEAFF
TRBV19	NA	NA	TRBJ1-1	TGTGCCAGTACGAAGGCGGGGGGCACTTCCAGCACTGAAGCTTTCTTT	CASTKAGGTSSTEAFF
TRBV7-6	few	TRBD2	TRBJ2-5	TGTGCCAGCAGCTCCGGACTAGCGGGACGCCAAGAGACCCAGTACTTC	CASSSGLAGRQETQYF
TRBV7-8	NA	NA	TRBJ1-6	TGTGCCAGCAGCTTAGCGGGTGCGGATTCGGGTTCACCCCTCCACTTT	CASSLAGADSGSPLHF
TRBV28	NA	NA	TRBJ1-5	TGTGCCACAATCAGGGGTGGCCAGCCCCAGCATTTT	CATIRGGQPQHF